Each of the 21 T cell receptor beta chains below was sequenced from the same sample in a study of T cell repertoires in cytomegalovirus infection. Their antigens are not known. TCRdb reanalysed the reads using MiXCR and keeps one entry per CDR3 protein. Found here are about 890,000 distinct CDR3 sequences, around a third of them singletons; the top ten hold around 15%. The sequencing here drew on cultured CD8+ T cells from PBMCs, taken from culture after CMV antigen stimulation. These receptors came from a human donor in good health (CMV status not recorded). Some clones in this sample may be carry-over from other donors' samples.

This clonotype has only a few counts. This chain joins TRBV4-1 and TRBJ1-1; D uncertain. CDR1 is MGHRA and CDR2 is YSYEKL in the germline V gene. This CDR3 has 16 residues. Trimming shortened V by 0 bases and J by 4 bases, and 15 bases separated the two germline ends. The CDR3 sequence is CASSQDLPSGFTEAFF. For the CDR3, the DNA is TGCGCCAGCAGCCAAGATCTGCCATCCGGGTTCACTGAAGCTTTCTTT.

This clonotype was observed a handful of times. This sequence joins TRBV4-3 and TRBJ1-2, with D perhaps matching TRBD1 (6 bases). The germline V and J ends were trimmed by 4 bases and 4 bases, with 19 bases remaining between them. In germline, CDR1 is LGHNA, CDR2 YSLEER. This CDR3 has 16 residues. Here the CDR3 DNA reads TGCGCCAGCAGCCCCCCAGGGGCCAGTAGCACCTATGGCTACACCTTC. Amino acids: CASSPPGASSTYGYTF.

The V call is TRBV12-5, the J call TRBJ2-7; D not resolved. The ends were cut back, 5 bases at V and 0 bases at J, with 11 bases in the middle. The CDR3 spans 14 residues. Germline CDR1 and CDR2: LGHNT and FRNRAP. The chain's CDR3 is CASGPEAGSYEQYF. The DNA for the CDR3 is TGTGCTAGTGGTCCCGAGGCAGGCTCCTACGAGCAGTACTTC.

This clonotype showed up just a few times. The chain employs TRBV14 and TRBJ1-1, with 7 bases fitting TRBD1. Germline V gene sequence: CDR1 SGHDN, CDR2 FVKESK. The CDR3 is 14 amino acids. The ends lost 4 bases at V and 6 bases at J; junction bases unmatched: 8. The CDR3 here is CASSPRQGYAEAFF. Written as DNA, the CDR3 is TGTGCCAGCAGCCCACGACAGGGATACGCTGAAGCTTTCTTT.

This chain uses TRBV6-1 with TRBJ1-5; 8 bases are a match to TRBD1. Trimming cost V 0 bases and J 7 bases; bases outside gene matches: 8. Germline V lookup: CDR1 MNHNS, CDR2 SASEGT. The CDR3 has 16 residues. The CDR3 loop is CASSEAGDRRGQPQHF. CDR3 DNA sequence: TGTGCCAGCAGTGAAGCGGGGGACAGGAGGGGCCAGCCCCAGCATTTT.

This clonotype was observed a handful of times. CDR3 DNA sequence: TGTGCCAGCAGCTTAGAAGGGGACTATCAGCCCCAGCATTTT. Translation: CASSLEGDYQPQHF. The chain combines TRBV7-2 with TRBJ1-5, with D possibly matching TRBD1 (5 bases). Trimming took off 1 base at V and 5 bases at J, with 9 bases between the two ends. The CDR3 is 14 amino acids. The germline V gene encodes CDR1 SGHTA and CDR2 FQGNSA.

The gene calls are TRBV19 and TRBJ2-1, with no clear D. The CDR3 consists of 18 residues. Per the germline V gene, CDR1 is LNHDA and CDR2 is SQIVND (reference sequence). The germline V and J ends were trimmed by 3 bases and 0 bases, with 18 bases remaining between them. For the CDR3, the DNA is TGTGCCAGTAGTATCTTGTTGGGCGCCCGAAGCTCCTACAATGAGCAGTTCTTC. This gives the protein CASSILLGARSSYNEQFF.

The V and J genes are TRBV12-3 or TRBV12-4 and TRBJ2-2; 10 positions agree with TRBD1. The CDR3 sequence is 15 residues long. Trimming removed 3 bases from V and 7 bases from J; junction bases left unmatched: 5. CDR3 region: CASSFRQGADGELFF. CDR3 DNA sequence: TGTGCCAGCAGTTTTCGACAGGGGGCGGACGGGGAGCTGTTTTTT.

This chain joins TRBV7-9 and TRBJ2-7; possible D gene TRBD2, 7 bases. Trimming stripped 4 bases from V and 2 bases from J, with 15 bases between. CDR1 is SEHNR, CDR2 FQNEAQ, per germline (reference sequence). The CDR3 length is 15 residues. The CDR3 sequence: CASSSDGRTAYEQYF. DNA of the CDR3: TGTGCCAGCAGCTCCGACGGGAGGACAGCCTACGAGCAGTACTTC.

In DNA form, the CDR3 reads TGTGCCAGCAGTTACGAGGTAGCGGGGGGGAATGAGCAGTTCTTC. This translates into CASSYEVAGGNEQFF. The chain employs TRBV6-5 and TRBJ2-1; TRBD2 aligns across 11 bases. CDR1 is MNHEY, CDR2 SVGAGI, per germline. The CDR3 runs 15 residues. V lost 2 bases and J lost 7; bases outside the gene matches: 4.

This clonotype turned up a few times. V is TRBV4-1 and J is TRBJ1-5; 7 bases align to TRBD1. The J segment lost 4 bases and the V segment lost 0 bases, leaving 3 bases of the junction unmatched. Germline V gene data show CDR1 as MGHRA and CDR2 as YSYEKL. The CDR3 consists of 15 residues. This CDR3 reads CASSQETGSNQPQHF. As DNA, the CDR3 is TGCGCCAGCAGCCAAGAGACAGGGAGTAATCAGCCCCAGCATTTT.

The chain links TRBV9 to TRBJ2-7; D not resolved. The CDR3 totals 15 residues. V lost 0 bases, J lost 2 bases, and 12 bases lay in between. Germline V gene data show CDR1 as SGDLS and CDR2 as YYNGEE. The chain's CDR3 is CASSVDWEIAYEQYF. In nucleotides, the CDR3 is TGTGCCAGCAGCGTAGATTGGGAAATCGCCTACGAGCAGTACTTC.

This chain links TRBV11-2 with TRBJ1-5, with D uncertain. V dropped 5 bases and J dropped 0 bases, with 14 bases sitting between them. Germline-derived CDR1 and CDR2 are SGHAT and FQNNGV. This CDR3 has 16 residues. The CDR3: CASSPGVQVSNQPQHF. For the CDR3, the DNA is TGTGCCAGCAGCCCTGGGGTCCAGGTTAGCAATCAGCCCCAGCATTTT.

In this sample, this clonotype turned up a few times. The chain uses TRBV10-3 and TRBJ1-1, with 11 bases identical to TRBD1. The CDR3 covers 17 residues. CDR1 is ENHRY, CDR2 SYGVKD, per germline. J gave up 4 bases and V 6 bases, and 13 bases lay outside the gene matches. The CDR3 bases are TGTGCCATCAGACGCCCGGGACAGGGGGTGAGCAGCACTGAAGCTTTCTTT. It translates to CAIRRPGQGVSSTEAFF.

V and J are TRBV5-6 and TRBJ1-1; D unclear. CDR1 is SGHDT and CDR2 is YYEEEE in the germline V gene. The CDR3 totals 13 residues. Between the trimmed V and J ends, which lost 0 bases and 7 bases, there was a span of 10 bases. CDR3 nucleotide sequence: TGTGCCAGCAGCTTGGGGGTCGGCCTTGAAGCTTTCTTT. Its protein product is CASSLGVGLEAFF.

This clonotype has at least ten counts. The chain joins TRBV7-6 to TRBJ1-1; maybe TRBD1 (5 bases). The V end lost 3 bases, the J end lost 1 base, and 12 bases lay between the germline ends. The CDR3 consists of 15 residues. Germline CDR1 SGHVS, CDR2 FNYEAQ. The CDR3 spells CASSLGDGENTEAFF. CDR3 DNA sequence: TGTGCCAGCAGCTTGGGGGACGGAGAGAACACTGAAGCTTTCTTT.

Here the CDR3 reads CSVEQDIHPYGYTF. Written as DNA, the CDR3 is TGCAGCGTTGAACAAGACATTCACCCATATGGCTACACCTTC. This sequence joins TRBV29-1 and TRBJ1-2, with D hard to call. Germline lookup yields CDR1 SQVTM and CDR2 ANQGSEA. The CDR3 totals 14 residues. Trimming took 2 bases from V and 5 from J, leaving 15 bases between them.

This clonotype was seen a few times. The CDR3 loop is CASSRRTDLYGYTF. DNA for the CDR3: TGTGCCAGCAGTCGGAGGACGGACTTATATGGCTACACCTTC. This chain links TRBV12-3 or TRBV12-4 with TRBJ1-2; D not certain. V gave up 5 bases and J gave up 5 bases, with 15 bases separating them. CDR3 length equals 14 residues.

This clonotype was counted many times. V and J are TRBV7-8 and TRBJ1-1; D remains ambiguous. CDR1 and CDR2 (germline): SGHVS, FQNEAQ. V lost 2 bases to trimming and J lost 5 bases, with 9 bases between them. The CDR3 sequence is 13 residues long. The CDR3 DNA reads TGTGCCAGCAGCTTAACAGAGGCTACTGAAGCTTTCTTT. Translating gives CASSLTEATEAFF.

This chain uses TRBV28 with TRBJ2-7, with D unclear. V gave up 5 bases and J gave up 0 bases, with 14 bases separating them. Germline CDR1 is MDHEN and CDR2 is SYDVKM. The length of the CDR3 is 15 residues. CDR3 DNA: TGTGCCAGCAGTAGGAAGCAAGACTCCTCCTACGAGCAGTACGTC. It is translated as CASSRKQDSSYEQYV.

This clonotype was observed a handful of times. The chain joins TRBV7-9 to TRBJ1-2; D call uncertain. Germline V gene sequence: CDR1 SEHNR, CDR2 FQNEAQ (reference sequence). Between the trimmed V and J ends, which lost 1 base and 5 bases, there was a span of 5 bases. CDR3 length: 12 residues. CDR3 amino acids: CASSLVQYGYTF. In DNA, the CDR3 is TGTGCCAGCAGCTTAGTACAGTATGGCTACACCTTC.